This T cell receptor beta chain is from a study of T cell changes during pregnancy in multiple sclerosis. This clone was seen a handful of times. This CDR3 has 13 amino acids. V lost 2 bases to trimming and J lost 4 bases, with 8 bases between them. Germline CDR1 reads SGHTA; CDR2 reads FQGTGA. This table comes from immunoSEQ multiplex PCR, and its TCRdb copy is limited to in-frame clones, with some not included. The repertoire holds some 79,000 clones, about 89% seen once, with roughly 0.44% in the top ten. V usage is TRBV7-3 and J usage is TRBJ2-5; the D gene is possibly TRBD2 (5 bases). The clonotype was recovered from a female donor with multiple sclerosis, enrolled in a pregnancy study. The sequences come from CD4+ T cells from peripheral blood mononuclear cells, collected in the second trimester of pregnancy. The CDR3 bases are TGTGCCAGCAGCTTACGAGGAGGAGAGACCCAGTACTTC. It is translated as CASSLRGGETQYF.